The rows below give T cell receptor beta chains drawn from one sample of a study of CD8 T cells in ankylosing spondylitis. TCRdb reprocessed the 5' RACE reads via MiXCR and lists one record per CDR3 protein. There are roughly 700,000 distinct CDR3 sequences in the sample; roughly 19% occur only once, and about 20% lies in the top ten. The material sequenced was blood, either unsorted or a sorted T cell fraction (not recorded which). The source of these receptors is a male donor with ankylosing spondylitis. Each CDR3 is given with its conserved first and last residue. Fields, in order: J gene, D gene, V gene, CDR3 length, clone size, CDR3 DNA, CDR3 protein. A D gene is named only where the DNA matches it firmly. For some rows the clone size is stated as once, few or many, or as a class when expanded; others skip it.

TRBJ2-3 | TRBD2 | TRBV30 | 12 | - | TGTGCCTGGGGGCGGGGGGCTGATACGCAGTATTTT | CAWGRGADTQYF
TRBJ2-7 | TRBD2 | TRBV2 | 16 | - | TGTGCCAGCAGCGAAGGGACTAGCGGGAGTACGTACGAGCAGTACTTC | CASSEGTSGSTYEQYF
TRBJ2-7 | - | TRBV30 | 13 | once | TGTGCCTGGAGTTGGTCCTACGACGACGAGCAGTACTTC | CAWSWSYDDEQYF
TRBJ2-3 | TRBD2 | TRBV18 | 15 | few | TGTGCCAGCTCACCTGGTAGCGGGGGAGCAGATACGCAGTATTTT | CASSPGSGGADTQYF
TRBJ1-5 | - | TRBV11-2 | 17 | many | TGTGCCAGCAGCTTAGACCCGTCCCGGGGGGGCGGTCAGCCCCAGCATTTT | CASSLDPSRGGGQPQHF
TRBJ2-7 | TRBD1 | TRBV5-1 | 14 | many | TGCGCCAGCAGAACCGGGACAGGGGAGTACGAGCAGTACTTC | CASRTGTGEYEQYF
TRBJ1-5 | TRBD1 | TRBV5-1 | 15 | - | TGCGCCAGCAGCCCACAGGGAGGGGGCAGCCAGCCCCAGCATTTT | CASSPQGGGSQPQHF
TRBJ2-3 | - | TRBV5-4 | 16 | - | TGTGCCAGCAGCTTGGTAGAGACGGGGAACACAGATACGCAGTATTTT | CASSLVETGNTDTQYF
TRBJ2-5 | TRBD2 | TRBV7-2 | 14 | - | TGTGCCAGCAGACACTATAGCGGGAAAGAGACCCAGTACTTC | CASRHYSGKETQYF
TRBJ1-5 | - | TRBV20-1 | 14 | - | TGCAGTGCTAGAGGACGGGGAACCAATCAGCCCCAGCATTTT | CSARGRGTNQPQHF
TRBJ2-5 | - | TRBV5-1 | 20 | - | TGCGCCAGCAGCTTCAGCCCAACAAAGACGGGGGCGCTTCCTCAAGAGACCCAGTACTTC | CASSFSPTKTGALPQETQYF
TRBJ2-5 | - | TRBV29-1 | 13 | - | TGCAGCGTGCCGAAGGGGACCCAAGAGACCCAGTACTTC | CSVPKGTQETQYF
TRBJ2-1 | TRBD1 | TRBV4-3 | 14 | - | TGCGCCAGCAGCCTCGGACAGGGTCCCCAGGAGCAGTTCTTC | CASSLGQGPQEQFF
TRBJ1-2 | - | TRBV28 | 14 | - | TGTGCCAGCAGTTCCCTACCCGGGACCCTCGGCTACACCTTC | CASSSLPGTLGYTF
TRBJ1-4 | TRBD1 | TRBV20-1 | 12 | few | TGCAGTGCCAGACAGGGGATTGAAAAACTGTTTTTT | CSARQGIEKLFF
TRBJ1-5 | TRBD1 | TRBV20-1 | 17 | many | TGCAGTGCTAGAGATTGGGGGACAGGGTTTGGCAATCAGCCCCAGCATTTT | CSARDWGTGFGNQPQHF
TRBJ2-1 | - | TRBV7-2 | 13 | - | TGTGCCAGCAGCCGGTGGGGGGGCGATGAGCAGTTCTTC | CASSRWGGDEQFF
TRBJ1-1 | - | TRBV4-1 | 15 | many | TGCGCCAGCAGCCAAGTCAAGGGGTCGAACACTGAAGCTTTCTTT | CASSQVKGSNTEAFF
TRBJ1-3 | - | TRBV12-3/TRBV12-4 | 16 | - | TGTGCCAGCAGTCCCGGAAAGACTTCCTCTGGAAACACCATATATTTT | CASSPGKTSSGNTIYF
TRBJ2-1 | TRBD2 | TRBV29-1 | 17 | - | TGCAGCGTTGAAGGGTGGGCTAGCGGATACTCCTACAATGAGCAGTTCTTC | CSVEGWASGYSYNEQFF
TRBJ2-6 | - | TRBV12-3/TRBV12-4 | 14 | many | TGTGCCAGCAGGGGGTCCTCTGGGGCCAACGTCCTGACTTTC | CASRGSSGANVLTF
TRBJ2-1 | - | TRBV20-1 | 14 | - | TGCAGTGCCCAGCCGAACAAGCTGTACAATGAGCAGTTCTTC | CSAQPNKLYNEQFF
TRBJ1-1 | - | TRBV9 | 13 | few | TGTGCCAGCAGCCCACAGGGAATCACTGAAGCTTTCTTT | CASSPQGITEAFF
TRBJ1-2 | TRBD1 | TRBV6-5 | 14 | - | TGTGCCAGCAGTTCGGGGACAGGGGTCTATGGCTACACCTTC | CASSSGTGVYGYTF
TRBJ1-3 | - | TRBV20-1 | 13 | - | TGCAGTGCCGACAGCCGTGGGGGAAACACCATATATTTT | CSADSRGGNTIYF
TRBJ2-1 | TRBD1 | TRBV20-1 | 17 | - | TGCAGTGCTAAACCGGGACAGGGGGCCCGATCCTACAATGAGCAGTTCTTC | CSAKPGQGARSYNEQFF
TRBJ2-7 | - | TRBV6-2/TRBV6-3 | 17 | many | TGTGCCAGCAGTTCCTGGTCTTCGGCGGGTTATAAGTACGAGCAGTACTTC | CASSSWSSAGYKYEQYF
TRBJ2-5 | TRBD2 | TRBV5-1 | 16 | few | TGCGCCAGCAGCACGGGACTAGCGGGAGTTCAAGAGACCCAGTACTTC | CASSTGLAGVQETQYF
TRBJ2-7 | - | TRBV10-3 | 14 | few | TGTGCCATCAGTGAAACAGGTGGGACCTACGAGCAGTACTTC | CAISETGGTYEQYF
TRBJ2-7 | TRBD1 | TRBV20-1 | 14 | - | TGCAGTGCTAGAGAAGCACAGGGGTTCTACGAGCAGTACTTC | CSAREAQGFYEQYF
TRBJ1-2 | - | TRBV20-1 | 13 | few | TGCAGTGCTAGAACGATAGGGGGGGATGGCTACACCTTC | CSARTIGGDGYTF
TRBJ1-6 | - | TRBV7-9 | 16 | - | TGTGCCAGCAGCTTAGTAGAAGGGCCGTATAATTCACCCCTCCACTTT | CASSLVEGPYNSPLHF
TRBJ2-1 | TRBD1 | TRBV20-1 | 14 | few | TGCAGTGCTAGAATGAGGGGGCGTTACAATGAGCAGTTCTTC | CSARMRGRYNEQFF
TRBJ2-6 | - | TRBV7-8 | 17 | few | TGTGCCAGCAGCTTAACAGTTAAACTGACTGGGGCCAACGTCCTGACTTTC | CASSLTVKLTGANVLTF
TRBJ2-3 | - | TRBV28 | 13 | few | TGTGCCAGCAGTAGCGCGAGGCGGGATACGCAGTATTTT | CASSSARRDTQYF
TRBJ2-3 | TRBD2 | TRBV29-1 | 16 | - | TGCAGCGTTGAAGAACTAGCGGGGGGGAACACAGATACGCAGTATTTT | CSVEELAGGNTDTQYF
TRBJ1-5 | - | TRBV7-9 | 14 | few | TGTGCCAGCAGCTTTACCGGGGCGAATCAGCCCCAGCATTTT | CASSFTGANQPQHF
TRBJ2-1 | TRBD2 | TRBV5-1 | 16 | - | TGCGCCAGCAGCTCCTCTTTGCGGGGGGGCTACAATGAGCAGTTCTTC | CASSSSLRGGYNEQFF
TRBJ1-2 | - | TRBV2 | 16 | - | TGTGCCAGCAGTGAAAAAAGGGTTCAAGCTAACTATGGCTACACCTTC | CASSEKRVQANYGYTF
TRBJ1-2 | TRBD1 | TRBV4-3 | 14 | - | TGCGCCAGCACAAGCCTACAGGGGGCGGGTGGCTACACCTTC | CASTSLQGAGGYTF
TRBJ2-2 | TRBD1 | TRBV27 | 16 | - | TGTGCCAGCAGTCCCGACAGGGGGTGGTACACCGGGGAGCTGTTTTTT | CASSPDRGWYTGELFF
TRBJ2-1 | - | TRBV4-2 | 12 | few | TGTGCCAGCAGCCCTGGTACGTTTGAGCAGTTCTTC | CASSPGTFEQFF
TRBJ2-7 | - | TRBV28 | 17 | - | TGTGCCAGCTGGGGGAACAGGGTACGCCCTAGGACCTACGAGCAGTACTTC | CASWGNRVRPRTYEQYF
TRBJ1-2 | - | TRBV7-9 | 15 | - | TGTGCCAGCAGCTCCCCGGAGGGCTTCAGCTATGGCTACACCTTC | CASSSPEGFSYGYTF
TRBJ2-2 | - | TRBV30 | 12 | - | TGTGCCTGGAGTACGGGGGCCGGGGAGCTGTTTTTT | CAWSTGAGELFF
TRBJ2-7 | - | TRBV20-1 | 13 | few | TGCAGTGCCACCCTGGGGAGACCCTACGAGCAGTACTTC | CSATLGRPYEQYF
TRBJ1-1 | - | TRBV5-4 | 15 | few | TGTGCCAGCAGCCCGGAGAATGGACAGTACACTGAAGCTTTCTTT | CASSPENGQYTEAFF
TRBJ2-2 | - | TRBV20-1 | 15 | few | TGCAGTGCTAGAGCAGGACACATGAACACCGGGGAGCTGTTTTTT | CSARAGHMNTGELFF
TRBJ2-4 | - | TRBV29-1 | 15 | few | TGCAGCGTTGAAGATCTGCCAGAGTCGAGGGACATTCAGTACTTC | CSVEDLPESRDIQYF
TRBJ2-3 | - | TRBV12-3/TRBV12-4 | 13 | - | TGTGCCAGCAGTTTTGCTAGCATAGATACGCAGTATTTT | CASSFASIDTQYF
TRBJ2-2 | - | TRBV12-3/TRBV12-4 | 15 | few | TGTGCCAGCAGTAACCGGGACTCTTCCACCGGGGAGCTGTTTTTT | CASSNRDSSTGELFF
TRBJ1-1 | - | TRBV21-1 | 16 | few | TGTGCCAGCAGCAGCACCGGGACAGGGACGAACACTGAAGCTTTCTTT | CASSSTGTGTNTEAFF
TRBJ2-3 | - | TRBV4-1 | 16 | few | TGCGCCAGCAGCCAAGTAGGGACCGGGACATCGGGTACGCAGTATTTT | CASSQVGTGTSGTQYF
TRBJ1-4 | TRBD1 | TRBV7-2 | 13 | - | TGTGCCAGCAGCTCGACAGGGAATGAAAAACTGTTTTTT | CASSSTGNEKLFF
TRBJ2-7 | - | TRBV10-2 | 16 | - | TGCGCCAGCCGAAAGTTTGGGCCTCTAAGCTCCTACGAGCAGTACTTC | CASRKFGPLSSYEQYF
TRBJ1-2 | - | TRBV6-2/TRBV6-3 | 12 | - | TGTGCCAGCACGACAGGAGGCTATGGCTACACCTTC | CASTTGGYGYTF
TRBJ1-1 | - | TRBV14 | 14 | - | TGTGCCAGCAGCCCGGTACGTAGGAACACTGAAGCTTTCTTT | CASSPVRRNTEAFF